Listed here are 26 T cell receptor beta chains from one sample, sequenced in a study of OX40 agonist ivuxolimab in advanced cancers. Clones were sequenced by immunoSEQ multiplex PCR, and TCRdb holds only the in-frame ones, with some missing. This table has more than 80,000 clones, roughly 85% appearing once. Specimen: CD4+ or CD8+ T cells sorted from blood, collected in a trial of the OX40 agonist ivuxolimab. The origin of the receptors is an adult with an advanced solid tumor such as melanoma, head and neck, liver or kidney cancer.

The V and J genes are TRBV7-6 and TRBJ2-5, with 10 bases fitting TRBD1. V shed 2 bases, J shed 4 bases, and the junction held 7 bases outside the gene matches. Germline values: CDR1 SGHVS, CDR2 FNYEAQ. The CDR3 is 16 residues long. CDR3 loop: CASSLPARTGGETQYF. The CDR3 nucleotides read TGTGCCAGCAGCTTACCGGCCCGGACAGGGGGAGAGACCCAGTACTTC.

The rearrangement uses TRBV5-4 and TRBJ2-1; maybe TRBD1 (6 bases). CDR1 SGHNT and CDR2 YYREEE come from the germline V gene (reference sequence). This CDR3 spans 13 amino acids. With 2 bases removed from V and 6 bases from J, the gap between germline ends came to 9 bases. The CDR3 bases are TGTGCCAGCAGCTTCGACAGGATCAATGAGCAGTTCTTC. Protein sequence: CASSFDRINEQFF.

The chain is built from TRBV29-1 and TRBJ1-2; tentative D call: TRBD1 (5 bases). The CDR3 has 14 amino acids. Looked up from germline, CDR1 is SQVTM and CDR2 is ANQGSEA. V dropped 6 bases and J dropped 4 bases, with 18 bases sitting between them. The CDR3 DNA reads as TGCAGCGTAACCGGGACCGCCCAATTCTATGGCTACACCTTC. This codes for CSVTGTAQFYGYTF. Together with reference TRBV29-1 and TRBJ1-2, the CDR3 gives the full variable domain: SAVISQKPSRDICQRGTSLTIQCQVDSQVTMMFWYRQQPGQSLTLIATANQGSEATYESGFVIDKFPISRPNLTFSTLTVSNMSPEDSSIYLCSVTGTAQFYGYTFGSGTRLTVV.

Here the CDR3 reads CASSPAGETQYF. The CDR3 DNA follows: TGTGCCAGCAGTCCTGCGGGGGAGACCCAGTACTTC. V is TRBV5-6 and J is TRBJ2-5, with a possible D match to TRBD2 (6 bases). This CDR3 comprises 12 residues. Trimming shortened V by 5 bases and J by 5 bases, and 10 bases separated the two germline ends. Germline V lookup: CDR1 SGHDT, CDR2 YYEEEE.

This clone was detected a few times. CDR3 amino acids: CASSSGTGDGSPLHF. The CDR3 coding sequence is TGTGCCAGCAGTTCCGGGACAGGGGATGGATCACCCCTCCACTTT. The chain uses TRBV6-5 and TRBJ1-6, with 10 bases matching TRBD1. The V and J ends lost 4 bases and 10 bases, in that order; junction bases with no gene match: 7. Per the germline V gene, CDR1 is MNHEY and CDR2 is SVGAGI. This CDR3 is 15 amino acids long.

This clone showed up just once. V and J are TRBV11-2 and TRBJ2-1; D perhaps matches TRBD2 (6 bases). V was shortened by 4 bases and J by 9 bases, with 10 bases between the two germline ends. Germline V gives CDR1 SGHAT, CDR2 FQNNGV. This CDR3 is 12 amino acids long. CDR3 DNA: TGTGCCAGCAGCTCGTTACTAGCTGAGCAGTTCTTC. It codes for CASSSLLAEQFF.

This sequence joins TRBV9 and TRBJ2-1; TRBD2 aligns across 11 bases. Losses at the gene ends were 0 bases for V and 12 bases for J; bases not matched to a gene: 8. Germline V CDR1 and CDR2: SGDLS, YYNGEE. The CDR3 has 15 residues. The CDR3 DNA follows: TGTGCCAGCAGCGTAGGGGCTAGCGGGGGGCAGGGGCAGTTCTTC. Translating gives CASSVGASGGQGQFF.

The chain links TRBV11-2 to TRBJ2-7, with a possible D match to TRBD1 (6 bases). V gave up 4 bases and J gave up 7 bases, with 14 bases separating them. CDR1 and CDR2 (germline): SGHAT, FQNNGV. The CDR3 length is 13 residues. The CDR3 DNA reads TGTGCCAGCAGCTCTGACAGGACGGGGGAGCAGTACTTC. Translation gives CASSSDRTGEQYF.

The chain uses TRBV19 and TRBJ1-2, with 8 bases lining up with TRBD1. The ends lost 6 bases at V and 0 bases at J; junction bases unmatched: 6. The germline gives CDR1 LNHDA, CDR2 SQIVND (reference sequence). The CDR3 contains 15 residues. In nucleotides, the CDR3 is TGTGCCAGTAGGGGAACAGGGGGGACTAACTATGGCTACACCTTC. Residues: CASRGTGGTNYGYTF.

This sequence joins TRBV29-1 and TRBJ2-7; D not resolved. Trimming pared 6 bases from V and 2 bases from J, leaving 11 bases between. The CDR3 has 12 amino acids. Germline V gene data show CDR1 as SQVTM and CDR2 as ANQGSEA. The CDR3 reads CSVMTATYEQYF. CDR3 bases: TGCAGCGTCATGACGGCCACCTACGAGCAGTACTTC.

The chain links TRBV27 to TRBJ1-1; D unclear. Germline-derived CDR1 and CDR2 are MNHEY and SMNVEV (reference sequence). V was pared by 7 bases and J by 4 bases, with 16 bases between. The CDR3 has 14 residues. The CDR3 nucleotides read TGTGCCAGCAATCGAGAGTCAAGCGTCACTGAAGCTTTCTTT. This translates into CASNRESSVTEAFF.

V and J are TRBV4-1 and TRBJ2-3, with a possible D match to TRBD1 (6 bases). Germline-derived CDR1 and CDR2 are MGHRA and YSYEKL. V dropped 3 bases and J dropped 2 bases, with 12 bases sitting between them. CDR3 size: 15 residues. In DNA, the CDR3 is TGCGCCAGCAGCCAGTACAGGGCCCCCACAGATACGCAGTATTTT. This codes for CASSQYRAPTDTQYF.

J is TRBJ2-7 and V is TRBV18; a weak D match, TRBD2 (6 bases). V gave up 2 bases and J gave up 2 bases, with 10 bases separating them. CDR1 is KGHSH, CDR2 LQKENI, per germline. This CDR3 is built from 14 residues. DNA of the CDR3: TGTGCCAGCTCACCAGAGGCGGGGCCCTACGAGCAGTACTTC. It specifies CASSPEAGPYEQYF.

The chain has TRBV30 and TRBJ2-7, with TRBD1 matching 7 bases. Germline CDR1 and CDR2: GTSNPN and SVGIG (reference sequence). The CDR3 runs 14 residues. V trimming: 2 bases; J trimming: 1 base; junction bases outside the gene matches: 5. The chain's CDR3 is CAWSPGTVSYEQYF. In nucleotides, the CDR3 is TGTGCCTGGAGTCCGGGGACAGTTTCCTACGAGCAGTACTTC.

V usage is TRBV6-4 and J usage is TRBJ2-6, with D perhaps matching TRBD1 or TRBD2 (5 bases each). V was shortened by 6 bases and J by 1 base, with 16 bases between the two germline ends. The V gene's germline CDR1 is MRHNA and CDR2 SNTAGT. The CDR3 is 17 amino acids. CDR3 residues: CASSSGIGASGANVLTF. The CDR3 DNA is TGTGCCAGCAGCTCCGGGATTGGGGCTTCTGGGGCCAACGTCCTGACTTTC.

The chain is built from TRBV5-1 and TRBJ2-3; D is tentatively TRBD1 or TRBD2 (6 bases each). The CDR3 runs to 15 residues. V was cut by 3 bases and J by 0 bases, with 11 bases left in between. Germline CDR1 reads SGHRS; CDR2 reads YFSETQ. The CDR3 nucleotides are TGCGCCAGCAGCTCTCAGGGGACTAGCACAGATACGCAGTATTTT. This sequence encodes CASSSQGTSTDTQYF.

The V and J genes are TRBV5-4 and TRBJ2-1; 8 bases are shared with TRBD1. This CDR3 region has 18 residues. After removal of 4 bases from V and 6 bases from J, the junction contained 18 bases not matched to a gene. Germline lookup yields CDR1 SGHNT and CDR2 YYREEE (reference sequence). Here the CDR3 DNA reads TGTGCCAGCAGCCTTCCCACCTCAGGGGGCAGTTGGGGCAATGAGCAGTTCTTC. Its protein product is CASSLPTSGGSWGNEQFF.

This clone was observed a single time. This chain joins TRBV27 and TRBJ1-2; D perhaps matches TRBD1 (5 bases). Germline-derived CDR1 and CDR2 are MNHEY and SMNVEV (reference sequence). The V end lost 8 bases, the J end lost 3 bases, and 19 bases lay between the germline ends. The CDR3 is 15 amino acids. The CDR3 bases are TGTGCCAGCGGGCTCGATGGGGGAGCGGACTATGGCTACACCTTC. Translating it yields CASGLDGGADYGYTF.

The rearrangement links TRBV6-6 to TRBJ1-4, with D unclear. The CDR3 runs to 14 residues. Trimming took 8 bases from V and 4 from J, leaving 14 bases between them. Per the germline V gene, CDR1 is MNHNY and CDR2 is SVGAGI (reference sequence). This CDR3 reads CASSALGFNEKLFF. The CDR3 nucleotides are TGTGCCAGCTCCGCGCTGGGTTTTAATGAAAAACTGTTTTTT.

The CDR3 here is CASSYARLAGTDTQYF. In nucleotides, the CDR3 is TGTGCCAGCAGTTACGCCCGACTAGCCGGCACAGATACGCAGTATTTT. V is TRBV6-5 and J is TRBJ2-3; 7 bases are shared with TRBD2. The CDR3 length is 16 residues. In germline, CDR1 is MNHEY, CDR2 SVGAGI. Trimming removed 2 bases from V and 1 base from J; junction bases left unmatched: 6.

The chain has TRBV28 and TRBJ1-1; possible D gene TRBD1, 6 bases. The CDR3 is made up of 14 amino acids. V was pared by 2 bases and J by 1 base, with 8 bases between. CDR1 is MDHEN and CDR2 is SYDVKM in the germline V gene. This CDR3 reads CASSLGGPNTEAFF. For the CDR3, the DNA is TGTGCCAGCAGTTTAGGGGGGCCGAACACTGAAGCTTTCTTT.

V and J are TRBV15 and TRBJ2-5, with D possibly being TRBD1 (6 bases). CDR3 size: 14 residues. Germline V lookup: CDR1 LNHNV, CDR2 YYDKDF (reference sequence). Between the trimmed V and J ends, which lost 3 bases and 1 base, there was a span of 9 bases. The CDR3 coding sequence is TGTGCCACCAGCAGTCAGGGGTCCCAAGAGACCCAGTACTTC. Translating gives CATSSQGSQETQYF.

This sequence joins TRBV7-9 and TRBJ2-7; no firm D call. Trimming shortened V by 3 bases and J by 2 bases, and 14 bases separated the two germline ends. The germline CDR1 and CDR2 sequences are SEHNR and FQNEAQ (reference sequence). The CDR3 has 15 residues. The CDR3 bases are TGTGCCAGCAGCTTGGGAATCGTCGGTACCTACGAGCAGTACTTC. Protein product: CASSLGIVGTYEQYF.

The chain links TRBV7-7 to TRBJ2-3, with 7 bases identical to TRBD1. V dropped 5 bases and J dropped 10; count of bases not matched to a gene: 6. This CDR3 is built from 12 residues. Germline values: CDR1 SSHAT, CDR2 FNYEAQ (reference sequence). CDR3 sequence reads: CASSDRAGAQYF. CDR3 sequence (DNA): TGTGCCAGCAGCGACAGGGCCGGGGCGCAGTATTTT.

This chain uses TRBV19 with TRBJ2-5, with no clear D. Trimming took off 5 bases at V and 3 bases at J, with 10 bases between the two ends. Germline CDR1 is LNHDA and CDR2 is SQIVND (reference sequence). The CDR3 runs 13 residues. The CDR3 DNA is TGTGCCAGTAGTCGTGGCGTTGAAGAGACCCAGTACTTC. It specifies CASSRGVEETQYF.

This clone was picked up a small number of times. The genes are TRBV7-2 and TRBJ1-5; unclear D gene. The CDR3 spans 15 residues. V lost 2 bases and J lost 6, with 14 bases in between. The germline V gene has CDR1 SGHTA and CDR2 FQGNSA. CDR3 coding DNA: TGTGCCAGCAGCTTACTCGGCCTTACGGGTCAGCCCCAGCATTTT. It codes for CASSLLGLTGQPQHF. The variable domain in full, with the rest retrieved from reference TRBV7-2 and TRBJ1-5, is GAGVSQSPSNKVTEKGKDVELRCDPISGHTALYWYRQSLGQGLEFLIYFQGNSAPDKSGLPSDRFSAERTGGSVSTLTIQRTQQEDSAVYLCASSLLGLTGQPQHFGDGTRLSIL.